This TCR beta chain appears in the sequencing data of a study of long-term antiretroviral therapy in people with HIV. Overall study findings and caveats: Older ART regimens were possibly in use when the blood was collected between about 2004 and 2018. Controls exceeded HIV repertoires in CDR3 length range.

The germline V and J ends were trimmed by 3 bases and 3 bases, with 6 bases remaining between them. Germline V CDR1 and CDR2: SEHNR, FQNEAQ (reference sequence). The CDR3 length is 12 residues. With survey level as its setting, the immunoSEQ assay was v3.0. TCRdb's copy holds only in-frame clones and misses some; the assay was immunoSEQ multiplex PCR. The sample records tens of thousands of clones, roughly 84% being singletons. There are a few counts of this clone. Its antigen is currently unknown. V gene TRBV7-9 combines with J gene TRBJ2-7; D call uncertain. The sequencing here drew on unsorted PBMCs, taken 2.7 to 2.9 years after starting antiretroviral therapy. The origin of this receptor is a man under 40 with HIV. CDR3 DNA sequence: TGTGCCAGCAGCTTCAGGAACTACGAGCAGTACTTC. Translated: CASSFRNYEQYF.